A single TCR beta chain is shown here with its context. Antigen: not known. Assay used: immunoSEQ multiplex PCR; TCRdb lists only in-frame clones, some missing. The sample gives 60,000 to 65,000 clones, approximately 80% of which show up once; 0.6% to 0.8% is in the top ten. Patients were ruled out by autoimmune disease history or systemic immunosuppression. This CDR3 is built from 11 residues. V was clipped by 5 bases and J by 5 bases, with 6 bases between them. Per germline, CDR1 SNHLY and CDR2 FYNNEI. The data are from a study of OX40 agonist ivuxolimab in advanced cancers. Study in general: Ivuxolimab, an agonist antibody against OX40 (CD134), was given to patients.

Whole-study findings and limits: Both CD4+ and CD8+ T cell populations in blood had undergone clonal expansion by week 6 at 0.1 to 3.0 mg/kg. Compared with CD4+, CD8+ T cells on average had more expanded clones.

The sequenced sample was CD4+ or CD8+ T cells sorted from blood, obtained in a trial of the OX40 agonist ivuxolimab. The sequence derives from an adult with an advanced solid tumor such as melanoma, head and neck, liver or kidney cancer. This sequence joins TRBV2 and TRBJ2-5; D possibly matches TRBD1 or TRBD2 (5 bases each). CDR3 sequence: CASSWGETQYF. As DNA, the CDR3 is TGTGCCAGCAGTTGGGGGGAGACCCAGTACTTC.